The sequence of this T cell receptor beta chain was determined in a study of shared clonotypes between healthy human individuals. Measured with immunoSEQ multiplex PCR; TCRdb has only the in-frame clones, and not every one. The sample records millions of clones, more than 80% being singletons. The sequencing sample was made of naive CD4+ T cells sorted from blood. Regarding subset: CD45RA+ positively selected. This TCR was sampled from a man aged 18 to 30 in good health.

CDR3 DNA sequence: TGTGCCAGCAGCGCAGCCGGGGGTCTAACGGGAAACACCATATATTTT. This translates into CASSAAGGLTGNTIYF. The V and J genes are TRBV5-4 and TRBJ1-3, with D possibly being TRBD1 (5 bases). This CDR3 is 16 amino acids long. Per the germline V gene, CDR1 is SGHNT and CDR2 is YYREEE (reference sequence). V lost 4 bases to trimming and J lost 4 bases, with 18 bases between them. Full variable domain (outside the CDR3, taken from reference TRBV5-4 and TRBJ1-3): ETGVTQSPTHLIKTRGQQVTLRCSSQSGHNTVSWYQQALGQGPQFIFQYYREEENGRGNFPPRFSGLQFPNYSSELNVNALELDDSALYLCASSAAGGLTGNTIYFGEGSWLTVV.